This entry describes one T cell receptor beta chain. Its antigen is currently unknown. The sample originates from a study of T cell repertoires in cytomegalovirus infection. Study background: Both CMV infection and a matching HLA type were indicated by public TCR beta signatures.

TCRdb re-derived calls from the reads in MiXCR, one entry per CDR3 protein. The top ten hold 11% to 15% of the sample, which has roughly 990,000 distinct CDR3 sequences, around a third seen once. Germline-derived CDR1 and CDR2 are MNHEY and SVGEGT. Trimming removed 2 bases at V and 2 bases at J, with 13 bases between. The CDR3 has 16 residues. The chain combines TRBV6-2 or TRBV6-3 with TRBJ1-5; D remains ambiguous. The source material was cultured CD8+ T cells from PBMCs, sampled from culture after CMV antigen stimulation. The clonotype originates from a human donor in good health (CMV status not recorded). Some clones in this sample may be carry-over from other donors' samples. CDR3 residues: CASSYVQARGNQPQHF. In nucleotides, the CDR3 is TGTGCCAGCAGTTACGTACAAGCGAGGGGCAATCAGCCCCAGCATTTT.